Following are 5 T cell receptor beta chains from one sample sequenced in a study of cytomegalovirus exposure and HLA in healthy donors. Primers: 60 Vbeta forward and 13 Jbeta reverse. Method: immunoSEQ multiplex PCR; TCRdb's copy keeps in-frame clones and lacks some. The table lists about 120,000 clones, 75% of them singletons. Input material: PBMCs. The receptors here all came from a woman aged 40 to 50 in good health and CMV-seropositive.

A remark on this clone: Other DNA sequences in the sample encode the same CDR3. The J gene is TRBJ2-5, the V gene TRBV27; TRBD1 agrees at 8 bases. Judging by the DNA end, TRBJ2-7 fits better; the J call may be wrong. The CDR3 runs to 14 residues. The germline V gene has CDR1 MNHEY and CDR2 SMNVEV (reference sequence). CDR3 coding DNA: TGTGCCAGCAGTTTATCTACAGGGGGCTACGAGCAGTACTTC. This gives the protein CASSLSTGGYEQYF.

This clone turned up a few times. The J gene is TRBJ1-3, the V gene TRBV28; TRBD1 agrees at 8 bases. The CDR3 length is 18 residues. The germline CDR1 and CDR2 sequences are MDHEN and SYDVKM. The ends lost 5 bases at V and 0 bases at J; junction bases unmatched: 12. CDR3: CASSLTGTGVISGNTIYF. The CDR3 nucleotides read TGTGCCAGCAGTCTAACCGGGACAGGTGTTATCTCTGGAAACACCATATATTTT.

About this clone: At one end, the junction sequence differs from germline, possibly due to a read error. This chain links TRBV28 with TRBJ1-5, with D tentatively TRBD1 (6 bases). Germline V lookup: CDR1 MDHEN, CDR2 SYDVKM. This CDR3 region has 14 residues. CDR3 nucleotide sequence: TGTGCCAGCAGACCTGACAGGTACAATCAGCCCCAGAATTTT. It encodes CASRPDRYNQPQNF.

In this sample, this clone turned up once. The chain carries TRBV6-5 and TRBJ2-7; D is ambiguous. Deletions cut 2 bases from V and 2 bases from J, with 13 bases between. CDR3 length: 15 residues. Germline-derived CDR1 and CDR2 are MNHEY and SVGAGI. The CDR3 region has the DNA TGTGCCAGCAGTTACGTTACAGAGAGAACCTACGAGCAGTACTTC. Its protein product is CASSYVTERTYEQYF.

The V gene is TRBV6-5, the J gene TRBJ1-1, with D possibly matching TRBD1 (6 bases). CDR1 is MNHEY, CDR2 SVGAGI, per germline. Trimming stripped 0 bases from V and 11 bases from J, with 22 bases between. This CDR3 has 16 amino acids. This chain's CDR3 is CASSYSTLQGRWGAFF. The CDR3 DNA reads as TGTGCCAGCAGTTACTCGACTTTACAGGGAAGGTGGGGGGCTTTCTTT.